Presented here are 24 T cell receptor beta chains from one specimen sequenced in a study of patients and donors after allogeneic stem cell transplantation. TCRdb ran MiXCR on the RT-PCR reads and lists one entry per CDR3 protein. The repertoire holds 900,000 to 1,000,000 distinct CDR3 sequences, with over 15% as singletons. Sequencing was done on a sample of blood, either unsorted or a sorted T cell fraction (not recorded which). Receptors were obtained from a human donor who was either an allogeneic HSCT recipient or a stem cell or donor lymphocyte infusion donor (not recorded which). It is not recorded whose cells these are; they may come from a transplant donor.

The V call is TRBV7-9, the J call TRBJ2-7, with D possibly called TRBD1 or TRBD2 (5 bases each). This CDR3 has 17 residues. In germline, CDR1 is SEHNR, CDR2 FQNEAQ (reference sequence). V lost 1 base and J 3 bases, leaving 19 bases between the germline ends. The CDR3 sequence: CASSLERRGTSLYEQYF. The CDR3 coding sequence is TGTGCCAGCAGCTTAGAGCGTCGAGGGACCTCTCTCTACGAGCAGTACTTC.

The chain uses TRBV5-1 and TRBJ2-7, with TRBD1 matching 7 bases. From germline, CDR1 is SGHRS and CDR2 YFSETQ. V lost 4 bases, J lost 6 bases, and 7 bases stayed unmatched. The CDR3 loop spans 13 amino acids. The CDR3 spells CASSALDRVEQYF. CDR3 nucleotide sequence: TGCGCCAGCAGCGCCCTCGACAGGGTCGAGCAGTACTTC.

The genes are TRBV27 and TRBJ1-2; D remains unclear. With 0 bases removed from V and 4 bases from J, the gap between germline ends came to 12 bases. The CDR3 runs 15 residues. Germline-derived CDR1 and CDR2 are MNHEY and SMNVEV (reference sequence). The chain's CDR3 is CASSLSAGAIYGYTF. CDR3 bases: TGTGCCAGCAGTTTATCTGCAGGTGCCATCTATGGCTACACCTTC.

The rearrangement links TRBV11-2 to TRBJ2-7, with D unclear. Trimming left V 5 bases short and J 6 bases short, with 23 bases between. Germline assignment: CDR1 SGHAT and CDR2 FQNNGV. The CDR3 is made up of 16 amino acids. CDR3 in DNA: TGTGCCAGCAGCCAAGCAAATGTCGGTTTCGGTAGCGAGCAGTACTTC. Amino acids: CASSQANVGFGSEQYF. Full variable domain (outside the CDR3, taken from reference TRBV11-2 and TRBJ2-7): EAGVAQSPRYKIIEKRQSVAFWCNPISGHATLYWYQQILGQGPKLLIQFQNNGVVDDSQLPKDRFSAERLKGVDSTLKIQPAKLEDSAVYLCASSQANVGFGSEQYFGPGTRLTVT.

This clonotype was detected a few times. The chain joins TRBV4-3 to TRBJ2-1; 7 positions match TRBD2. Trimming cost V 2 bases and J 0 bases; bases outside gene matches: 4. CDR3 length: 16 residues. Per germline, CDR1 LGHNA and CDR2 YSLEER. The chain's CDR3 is CASSQLAASSYNEQFF. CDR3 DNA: TGCGCCAGCAGCCAACTAGCGGCTAGCTCCTACAATGAGCAGTTCTTC.

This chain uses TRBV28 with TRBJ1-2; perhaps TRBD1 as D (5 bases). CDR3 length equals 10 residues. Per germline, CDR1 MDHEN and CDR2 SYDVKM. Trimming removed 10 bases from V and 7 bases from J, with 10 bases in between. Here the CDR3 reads CATNGGGYTF. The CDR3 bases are TGTGCCACCAACGGGGGTGGCTACACCTTC.

The CDR3 loop is CASSVAPGGPTDTQYF. Here the CDR3 DNA reads TGTGCCAGCAGCGTAGCTCCAGGGGGCCCCACAGATACGCAGTATTTT. The chain links TRBV9 to TRBJ2-3; the match to TRBD1 covers 8 bases. Germline V lookup: CDR1 SGDLS, CDR2 YYNGEE. The length of the CDR3 is 16 residues. Germline trimming cut 0 bases from V and 2 bases from J; bases unmatched to any gene: 5.

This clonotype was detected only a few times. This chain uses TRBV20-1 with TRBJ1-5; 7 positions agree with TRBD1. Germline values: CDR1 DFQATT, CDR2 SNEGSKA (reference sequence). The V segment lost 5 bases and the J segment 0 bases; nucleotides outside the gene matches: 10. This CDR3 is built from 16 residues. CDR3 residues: CSAQGQLLYSNQPQHF. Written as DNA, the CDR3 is TGCAGTGCTCAGGGACAGTTGCTTTATAGCAATCAGCCCCAGCATTTT.

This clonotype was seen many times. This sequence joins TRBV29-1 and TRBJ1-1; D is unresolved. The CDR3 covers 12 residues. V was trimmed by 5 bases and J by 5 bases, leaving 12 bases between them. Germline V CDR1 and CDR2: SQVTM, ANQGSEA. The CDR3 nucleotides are TGCAGCGTTCAAGGGTGGAGAACTGAAGCTTTCTTT. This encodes CSVQGWRTEAFF.

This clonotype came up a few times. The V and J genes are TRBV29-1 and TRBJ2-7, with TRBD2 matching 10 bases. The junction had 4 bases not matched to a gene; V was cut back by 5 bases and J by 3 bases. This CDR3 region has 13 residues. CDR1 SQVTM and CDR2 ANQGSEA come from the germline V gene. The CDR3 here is CSVPGTSVYEQYF. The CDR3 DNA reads TGCAGCGTTCCCGGGACTAGCGTCTACGAGCAGTACTTC.

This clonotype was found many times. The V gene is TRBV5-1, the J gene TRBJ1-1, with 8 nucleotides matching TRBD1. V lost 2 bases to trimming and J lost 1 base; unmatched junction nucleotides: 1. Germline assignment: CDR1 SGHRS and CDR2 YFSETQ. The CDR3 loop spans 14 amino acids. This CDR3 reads CASSFGTGNTEAFF. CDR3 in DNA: TGCGCCAGCAGCTTTGGGACAGGGAACACTGAAGCTTTCTTT. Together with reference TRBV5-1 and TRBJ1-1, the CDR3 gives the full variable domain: KAGVTQTPRYLIKTRGQQVTLSCSPISGHRSVSWYQQTPGQGLQFLFEYFSETQRNKGNFPGRFSGRQFSNSRSEMNVSTLELGDSALYLCASSFGTGNTEAFFGQGTRLTVV.

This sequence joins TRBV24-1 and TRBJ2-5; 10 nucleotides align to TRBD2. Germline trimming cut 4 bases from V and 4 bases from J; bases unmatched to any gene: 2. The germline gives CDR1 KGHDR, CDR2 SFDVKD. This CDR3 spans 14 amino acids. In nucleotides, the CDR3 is TGTGCCACCAGTGACCCTAGCGGGGGAGAGACCCAGTACTTC. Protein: CATSDPSGGETQYF.

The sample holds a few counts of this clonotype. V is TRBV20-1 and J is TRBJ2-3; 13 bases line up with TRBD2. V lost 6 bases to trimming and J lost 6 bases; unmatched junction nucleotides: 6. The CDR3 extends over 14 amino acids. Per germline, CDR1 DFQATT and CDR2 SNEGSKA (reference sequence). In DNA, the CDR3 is TGCAGTGCAAAACTAGCGGGAGGGCCGGATACGCAGTATTTT. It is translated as CSAKLAGGPDTQYF.

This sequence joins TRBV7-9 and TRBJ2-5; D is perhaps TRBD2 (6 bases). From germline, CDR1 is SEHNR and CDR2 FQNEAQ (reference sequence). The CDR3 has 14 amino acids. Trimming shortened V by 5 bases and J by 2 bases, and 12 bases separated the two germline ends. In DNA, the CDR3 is TGTGCCAGCAGCGTAAGACTAGATCAAGAGACCCAGTACTTC. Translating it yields CASSVRLDQETQYF.

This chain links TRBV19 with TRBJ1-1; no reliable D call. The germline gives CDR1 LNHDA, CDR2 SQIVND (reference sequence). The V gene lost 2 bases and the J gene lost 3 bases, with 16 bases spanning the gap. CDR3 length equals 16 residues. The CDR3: CASSILGLLFDTEAFF. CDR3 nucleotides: TGTGCCAGTAGTATACTAGGTCTCCTTTTCGACACTGAAGCTTTCTTT.

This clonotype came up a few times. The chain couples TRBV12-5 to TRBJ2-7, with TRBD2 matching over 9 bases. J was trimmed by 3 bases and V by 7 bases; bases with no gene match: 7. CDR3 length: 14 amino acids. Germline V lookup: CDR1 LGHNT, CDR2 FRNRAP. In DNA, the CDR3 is TGTGCTAGTGCCTATAGCGGGGGAGACTACGAGCAGTACTTC. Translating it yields CASAYSGGDYEQYF.

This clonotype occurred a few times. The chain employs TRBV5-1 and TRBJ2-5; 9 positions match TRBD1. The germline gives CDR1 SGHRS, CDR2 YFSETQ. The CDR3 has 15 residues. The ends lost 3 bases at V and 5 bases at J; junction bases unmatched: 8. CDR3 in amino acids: CASSSRTGGGETQYF. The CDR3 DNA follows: TGCGCCAGCAGCTCGAGAACAGGGGGCGGGGAGACCCAGTACTTC.

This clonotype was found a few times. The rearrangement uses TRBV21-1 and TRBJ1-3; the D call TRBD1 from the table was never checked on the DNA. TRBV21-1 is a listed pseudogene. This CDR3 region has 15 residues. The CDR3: CASTKDRGAGNTIYF. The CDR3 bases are TGTGCCAGCACAAAGGACAGGGGGGCTGGAAACACCATATATTTT.

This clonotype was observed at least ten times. CDR3 DNA: TGCGCCAGCAGGACTAGCGGGAGTTCTAGCTCCTACAATGAGCAGTTCTTC. It codes for CASRTSGSSSSYNEQFF. This chain joins TRBV10-2 and TRBJ2-1, with TRBD2 identical over 12 bases. V lost 6 bases, J lost 0 bases, and 6 bases stayed unmatched. CDR3 size: 17 residues. Per germline, CDR1 WSHSY and CDR2 SAAADI.

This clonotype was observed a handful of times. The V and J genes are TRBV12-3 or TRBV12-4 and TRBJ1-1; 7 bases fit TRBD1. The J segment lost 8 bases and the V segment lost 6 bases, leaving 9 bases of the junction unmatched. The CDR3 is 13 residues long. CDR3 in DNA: TGTGCCAGCAGCCAGCCCGTGACAGGGGAAGCTTTCTTT. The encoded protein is CASSQPVTGEAFF.

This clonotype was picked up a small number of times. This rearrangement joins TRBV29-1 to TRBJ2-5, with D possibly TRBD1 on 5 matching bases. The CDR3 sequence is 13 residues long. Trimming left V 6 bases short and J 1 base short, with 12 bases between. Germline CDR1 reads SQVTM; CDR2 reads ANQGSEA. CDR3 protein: CSVRSRVQETQYF. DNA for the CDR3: TGCAGCGTACGAAGCAGGGTCCAAGAGACCCAGTACTTC.

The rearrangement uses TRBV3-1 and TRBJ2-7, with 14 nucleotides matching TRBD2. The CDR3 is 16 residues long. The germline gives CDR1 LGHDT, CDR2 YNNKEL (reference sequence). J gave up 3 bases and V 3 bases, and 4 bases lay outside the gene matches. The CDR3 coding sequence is TGTGCCAGCAGCCAGGCCGGGACTAGCGGGAGCTACGAGCAGTACTTC. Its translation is CASSQAGTSGSYEQYF.

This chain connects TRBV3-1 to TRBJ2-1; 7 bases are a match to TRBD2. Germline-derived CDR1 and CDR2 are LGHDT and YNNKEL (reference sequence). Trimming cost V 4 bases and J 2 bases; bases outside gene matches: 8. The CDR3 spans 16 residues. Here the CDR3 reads CASSRSSSGAYNEQFF. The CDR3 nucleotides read TGTGCCAGCAGCCGGAGCTCAAGCGGGGCCTACAATGAGCAGTTCTTC.

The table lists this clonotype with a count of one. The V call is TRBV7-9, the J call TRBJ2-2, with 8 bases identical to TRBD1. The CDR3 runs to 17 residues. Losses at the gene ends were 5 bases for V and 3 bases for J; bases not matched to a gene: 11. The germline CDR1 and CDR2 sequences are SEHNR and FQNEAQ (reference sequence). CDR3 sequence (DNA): TGTGCCAGCAGCCGAACAACGGACAGGGTTTACACCGGGGAGCTGTTTTTT. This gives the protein CASSRTTDRVYTGELFF.